The T cell receptor beta chain under discussion was sequenced for a study of cytomegalovirus exposure and HLA in healthy donors. Germline loops: CDR1 MGHDK, CDR2 SYGVNS. CDR3 length: 13 residues. Trimming stripped 4 bases from V and 1 base from J, with 7 bases between. The PCR had 60 Vbeta and 13 Jbeta primers. The table came from immunoSEQ multiplex PCR; TCRdb's copy has only in-frame clones and leaves some out. The sample consists of some 110,000 clones, about two thirds of them appearing once. The sequenced material came from PBMCs. This sequence joins TRBV25-1 and TRBJ1-1, with D perhaps TRBD1 (5 bases). The clonotype comes from a boy aged 10-17 years in good health and CMV-seronegative. CDR3 protein: CASSATGNTEAFF. CDR3 nucleotide sequence: TGTGCCAGCAGTGCAACAGGGAACACTGAAGCTTTCTTT.